The entry below describes one T cell receptor beta chain. The antigen it recognizes is unknown. No clone much larger than this one lies a single base away; base qualities are absent. Patients with a history of autoimmune disease or receiving systemic immunosuppression were excluded from the trial. Peripheral blood for TCR sequencing was collected from all dose cohorts at baseline, on cycle 4 day 1, and on cycle 7 day 1. The samples were taken from a phase I, first-in-human, multicenter, open-label dose-escalation trial of ivuxolimab. Adults with locally advanced or metastatic head and neck squamous cell, hepatocellular, melanoma or renal cell carcinoma were enrolled in the trial. Before TCR sequencing, CD4+ T cells and CD8+ T cells were sorted from peripheral blood as separate populations. The sample comes from a study of OX40 agonist ivuxolimab in advanced cancers. Describing the broader study: Ivuxolimab was an agonistic, fully human IgG2 monoclonal antibody directed against OX40 (CD134), a costimulatory receptor. Intravenous ivuxolimab was administered to patients every 2 weeks at six dose levels: 0.01, 0.1, 0.3, 1.5, 3 and 10 mg/kg. Among the approximately 50 dose-escalation patients, 19 had hepatocellular carcinoma, approximately 15 melanoma, 9 renal cell carcinoma and 9 head and neck cancer. In the dose-escalation cohort, around four fifths of patients were male, and the mean age was roughly 60 years with a range of roughly 23 to 90. Prior anti-PD-1, anti-PD-L1 or anti-CTLA-4 therapy was permitted, and checkpoint inhibitors had been received by less than 45% of dose-escalation patients. Partial responses were achieved by three dose-escalation patients, of whom one had hepatocellular carcinoma and two had cutaneous melanoma. The point of sequencing TCRbeta in the periphery was to test whether ivuxolimab changed TCR sequence diversity and drove clonal T-cell expansion. The monotherapy dose-escalation portion (N ≈ 52 patients) of the phase I ivuxolimab trial is reported in the paper.

What the work shows at the level of the full study, not this receptor alone: After ivuxolimab, expanded clones were on average more numerous among CD8+ T cells than among CD4+ T cells. Which antigens the clonally expanded peripheral T cells were specific for was not determined. In the 0.1-3.0 mg/kg groups, partial responders were among the patients with the lowest normalized peripheral clonal expansion, particularly in CD8+ T cells. At doses of 0.1 to 3.0 mg/kg, clonal expansion of both CD4+ and CD8+ blood T cells was observed from baseline to week 6. Low levels of normalized T-cell clonal expansion were also seen in some nonresponding patients.

For sequencing of the TCRbeta CDR3 region, genomic DNA was extracted from the sorted cells. The immunoSEQ Assay was used to sequence the TCRbeta CDR3 regions. TCRdb carries this immuneACCESS record with in-frame sequences only. Its versions omit some clonotypes, under half of them owing to an unresolved V gene in the studies checked, with the rest unexplained. Across this sample there are about 90,000 clones, with 80% to 90% seen only once. 7% to 8.5% of the sample is in the top ten clones. Sequences were derived from CD4+ or CD8+ T cells sorted from blood, sampled in a trial of the OX40 agonist ivuxolimab. The sequence was obtained from an adult with an advanced solid tumor such as melanoma, head and neck, liver or kidney cancer.

CDR3 reads: CASSLGLATDTQYF. The DNA sequence reads TGTGCCAGCTCACTCGGACTAGCAACAGATACGCAGTATTTT. The chain is assembled from TRBV18 and TRBJ2-3; 8 bases in between match TRBD2. From the germline V gene, CDR1 is KGHSH and CDR2 is LQKENI. Inclusive of the bounding cysteine and phenylalanine, the CDR3 is 14 residues long. The entry retains the CDR3 DNA only, 42 bases that are in frame from base 1. V loses 4 bases at its end and J loses 3 bases; junction bases beyond the gene matches: 3.